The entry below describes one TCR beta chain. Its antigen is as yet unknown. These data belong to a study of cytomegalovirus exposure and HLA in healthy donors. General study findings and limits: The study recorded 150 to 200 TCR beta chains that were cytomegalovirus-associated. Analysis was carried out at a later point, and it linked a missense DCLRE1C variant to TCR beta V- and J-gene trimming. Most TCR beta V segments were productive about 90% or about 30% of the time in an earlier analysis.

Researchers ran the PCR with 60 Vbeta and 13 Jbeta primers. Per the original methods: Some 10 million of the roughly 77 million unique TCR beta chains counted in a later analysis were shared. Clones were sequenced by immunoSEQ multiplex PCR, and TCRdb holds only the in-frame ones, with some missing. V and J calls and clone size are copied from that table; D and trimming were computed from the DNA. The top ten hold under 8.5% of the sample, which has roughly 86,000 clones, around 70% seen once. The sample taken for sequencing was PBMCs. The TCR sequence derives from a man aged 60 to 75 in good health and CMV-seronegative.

DNA of the CDR3: TGTGCCAGCAGCCGGGAAGAGCGGACAGATACGCAGTATTTT. This gives the protein CASSREERTDTQYF. The chain links TRBV5-4 to TRBJ2-3; perhaps TRBD2 as D (5 bases). The CDR3 extends over 14 amino acids. The germline V and J ends were trimmed by 4 bases and 3 bases, with 12 bases remaining between them. Looked up from germline, CDR1 is SGHNT and CDR2 is YYREEE (reference sequence).